These 24 T cell receptor beta chains came from one sample sequenced in a study of T cells in Graves' hyperthyroidism and ophthalmopathy. RNA transcripts provided the source from which TCR beta CDR3 regions were amplified. An initial round of RT-PCR targeting the TCR CDR3 relied on the HTBI primer set. TCRdb re-analysed the multiplex PCR reads in MiXCR, keeping a single row per CDR3 protein. Of some 460,000 distinct CDR3 sequences listed, 15% to 19% are singletons. Sequencing used blood. These receptors were obtained from a woman under 30 with Graves' hyperthyroidism.

This clonotype showed up many times. The J gene is TRBJ2-7, the V gene TRBV11-2; a weak D match, TRBD1 (6 bases). CDR3 length equals 15 residues. Per germline, CDR1 SGHAT and CDR2 FQNNGV. Trimming left V 5 bases short and J 0 bases short, with 14 bases between. The CDR3, as DNA: TGTGCCAGCAGCACTCCCAGGGGAAGCTCCTACGAGCAGTACTTC. Translation gives CASSTPRGSSYEQYF. The full variable domain, rest sourced from reference TRBV11-2 and TRBJ2-7, is EAGVAQSPRYKIIEKRQSVAFWCNPISGHATLYWYQQILGQGPKLLIQFQNNGVVDDSQLPKDRFSAERLKGVDSTLKIQPAKLEDSAVYLCASSTPRGSSYEQYFGPGTRLTVT.

Notes on this clonotype: A much larger clone lies a single base off, so this may be a read error. The genes are TRBV28 and TRBJ2-3; 11 nucleotides match TRBD2. The CDR3 sequence is 16 residues long. Germline V gene data show CDR1 as MDHEN and CDR2 as SYDVKM. With V trimmed by 5 bases and J by 5 bases, 9 bases remained unmatched. In DNA form, the CDR3 reads TGTGCCAGCAGTCACCCTCTAGCGGGAGGAGGAGATACGCAGTATTTT. It encodes CASSHPLAGGGDTQYF.

The chain joins TRBV7-9 to TRBJ2-5; possible D gene TRBD1, 5 bases. This CDR3 has 16 residues. Trimming took off 3 bases at V and 5 bases at J, with 19 bases between the two ends. In germline, CDR1 is SEHNR, CDR2 FQNEAQ (reference sequence). The CDR3 DNA reads TGTGCCAGCAGCTTGACGACAACAGGTCGTCGGGAGACCCAGTACTTC. This gives the protein CASSLTTTGRRETQYF.

This clonotype was seen ten or more times. This chain uses TRBV6-1 with TRBJ1-2; D is ambiguous. This CDR3 region has 14 residues. V dropped 6 bases and J dropped 3 bases, with 14 bases sitting between them. CDR1 MNHNS and CDR2 SASEGT come from the germline V gene. The CDR3 reads CASRNSPADYGYTF. Written as DNA, the CDR3 is TGTGCCAGCAGGAACTCCCCGGCGGACTATGGCTACACCTTC.

Points on this clonotype: At one of its ends the junction is not consistent with the germline gene, which may arise from a read error. The chain uses TRBV6-2 or TRBV6-3 and TRBJ2-2; no clear D. The CDR3 covers 11 residues. Germline assignment: CDR1 MNHEY and CDR2 SVGEGT. The CDR3 loop is CAIENAGELFF. CDR3 bases: TGTGCCATAGAGAACGCCGGGGAGCTGTTTTTT.

The chain employs TRBV28 and TRBJ1-1; D gene uncertain. Germline values: CDR1 MDHEN, CDR2 SYDVKM. V was clipped by 7 bases and J by 5 bases, with 17 bases between them. The CDR3 extends over 14 amino acids. CDR3 nucleotide sequence: TGTGCCAGCACGAATTCCCACGGGGTGACTGAAGCTTTCTTT. Amino acids: CASTNSHGVTEAFF.

The chain combines TRBV13 with TRBJ1-1; no definite D call. Germline loops: CDR1 PRHDT, CDR2 FYEKMQ (reference sequence). The V and J ends lost 6 bases and 4 bases respectively, with 12 bases between them. CDR3 size: 13 residues. CDR3 sequence reads: CASRSTYGTEAFF. Here the CDR3 DNA reads TGTGCCAGCAGATCTACTTACGGCACTGAAGCTTTCTTT.

The rearrangement links TRBV5-6 to TRBJ2-3; no clear D gene. The CDR3 is made up of 13 amino acids. Germline CDR1 and CDR2: SGHDT and YYEEEE. Trimming pared 3 bases from V and 2 bases from J, leaving 7 bases between. CDR3 residues: CASSSYATDTQYF. CDR3 nucleotide sequence: TGTGCCAGCAGCTCCTATGCCACAGATACGCAGTATTTT.

This clonotype came up many times. This chain uses TRBV20-1 with TRBJ2-7; 10 bases are a match to TRBD1. Per the germline V gene, CDR1 is DFQATT and CDR2 is SNEGSKA (reference sequence). J was trimmed by 6 bases and V by 4 bases; bases with no gene match: 9. This CDR3 contains 14 residues. The CDR3 nucleotides are TGCAGTGCTACCGATCCGGGACAGGGGCTCGAGCAGTACTTC. Protein: CSATDPGQGLEQYF.

The chain recombines TRBV7-3 with TRBJ2-7; TRBD1 is a possible D gene (6 bases). V was shortened by 7 bases and J by 3 bases, with 19 bases between the two germline ends. The CDR3 runs to 15 residues. Per germline, CDR1 SGHTA and CDR2 FQGTGA. The CDR3 DNA reads as TGTGCCAGCATCAAACGCCACCGACAGGACTACGAGCAGTACTTC. Translation: CASIKRHRQDYEQYF.

A word on this clonotype: Given a much more abundant clone one base away, this may be a read error. V and J are TRBV20-1 and TRBJ1-5; D is ambiguous. The length of the CDR3 is 10 residues. Germline CDR1 DFQATT, CDR2 SNEGSKA (reference sequence). CDR3 residues: CNGSNQPQHF. DNA of the CDR3: TGCAACGGAAGCAATCAGCCCCAGCATTTT.

This clonotype appeared a few times. The chain combines TRBV5-1 with TRBJ2-2, with a weak D call TRBD1 (6 bases). Germline V lookup: CDR1 SGHRS, CDR2 YFSETQ. The CDR3 sequence is 15 residues long. Trimming left V 2 bases short and J 3 bases short, with 11 bases between. The DNA of the CDR3 is TGCGCCAGCAGCTTTTCAGGGGACGACACCGGGGAGCTGTTTTTT. It encodes CASSFSGDDTGELFF.

Ten or more counts support this clonotype. The V and J genes are TRBV7-9 and TRBJ2-7; D remains ambiguous. Per the germline V gene, CDR1 is SEHNR and CDR2 is FQNEAQ (reference sequence). This CDR3 has 15 amino acids. Trimming took off 4 bases at V and 5 bases at J, with 18 bases between the two ends. CDR3 in amino acids: CASSSLSRLAHEQYF. DNA of the CDR3: TGTGCCAGCAGCTCCTTGTCTAGGCTTGCCCACGAGCAGTACTTC.

At least ten counts were recorded for this clonotype. This chain links TRBV12-3 or TRBV12-4 with TRBJ2-3; D ambiguous. This CDR3 is built from 13 residues. Trimming took off 5 bases at V and 1 base at J, with 7 bases between the two ends. CDR3 residues: CASSARRTDTQYF. The CDR3 DNA sequence: TGTGCCAGCAGTGCCCGACGCACAGATACGCAGTATTTT.

Note on this clonotype: With a much larger clone just one base away, this may be a read error. The rearrangement links TRBV5-1 to TRBJ2-4; either TRBD1 or TRBD2 may fit D (6 bases each). CDR1 SGHRS and CDR2 YFSETQ come from the germline V gene. The V and J ends lost 3 bases and 0 bases respectively, with 16 bases between them. There are 17 residues in the CDR3. The DNA of the CDR3 is TGCGCCAGCAGCTCCGGGACACCGGGACTAGCCAAAAACATTCAGTACTTC. Protein: CASSSGTPGLAKNIQYF.

This clonotype was detected many times. The chain links TRBV6-2 or TRBV6-3 to TRBJ1-5, with 7 bases fitting TRBD1. The V gene end was trimmed by 0 bases and the J gene end by 7 bases; junction bases not matched to a gene: 18. This CDR3 is built from 19 residues. The germline gives CDR1 MNHEY, CDR2 SVGEGT. Here the CDR3 DNA reads TGTGCCAGCAGTTACTCGATGGAGGGGGCTTCTCTTTGGGCCCAGCCCCAGCATTTT. This encodes CASSYSMEGASLWAQPQHF.

V is TRBV29-1 and J is TRBJ2-3, with 11 bases that match TRBD2. The germline V gene encodes CDR1 SQVTM and CDR2 ANQGSEA. The V and J ends lost 6 bases and 6 bases, in that order; junction bases with no gene match: 8. The length of the CDR3 is 14 residues. CDR3 in DNA: TGCAGCGTCGGGGCTAGCGGGAGGATGGATACGCAGTATTTT. This encodes CSVGASGRMDTQYF.

The chain uses TRBV4-3 and TRBJ1-3; D remains ambiguous. The V end was cut by 4 bases, the J end by 4 bases, with 8 bases between. Germline V gives CDR1 LGHNA, CDR2 YSLEER. This CDR3 contains 13 residues. The CDR3 nucleotides are TGCGCCAGCAGCCGGGAACAGGGAAACACCATATATTTT. This gives the protein CASSREQGNTIYF.

The gene calls are TRBV2 and TRBJ2-5, with a weak D call TRBD1 (5 bases). The CDR3 runs 15 residues. Deletions cut 5 bases from V and 7 bases from J, with 20 bases between. Germline V lookup: CDR1 SNHLY, CDR2 FYNNEI. The CDR3 is CASSNMIGASGTQYF. CDR3 sequence (DNA): TGTGCCAGCAGTAACATGATAGGGGCCTCTGGGACCCAGTACTTC.

Concerning this clonotype itself: Sequence at one end of the junction differs from germline and may be a read error. This chain links TRBV20-1 with TRBJ1-2; possible D gene TRBD1, 5 bases. Germline V gives CDR1 DFQATT, CDR2 SNEGSKA (reference sequence). The CDR3 sequence is 13 residues long. CDR3 DNA sequence: TGCAGTGCTAGACCCTTCGGGGACTATGGCCACACCTTC. Amino acids: CSARPFGDYGHTF.

There are many counts of this clonotype. The rearrangement links TRBV3-1 to TRBJ1-1; 7 positions match TRBD1. The CDR3 runs to 14 residues. The ends lost 3 bases at V and 4 bases at J; junction bases unmatched: 5. Germline lookup yields CDR1 LGHDT and CDR2 YNNKEL (reference sequence). As DNA, the CDR3 is TGTGCCAGCAGCCATACAGGGGCTAGCACTGAAGCTTTCTTT. Protein sequence: CASSHTGASTEAFF.

Ten or more counts support this clonotype. The chain carries TRBV4-1 and TRBJ2-7, with TRBD1 matching 8 bases. CDR1 is MGHRA and CDR2 is YSYEKL in the germline V gene. V lost 3 bases to trimming and J lost 3 bases; unmatched junction nucleotides: 7. The CDR3 contains 15 residues. The CDR3 coding sequence is TGCGCCAGCAGCCAGGGGACAGGAGGAGTCTACGAGCAGTACTTC. As protein: CASSQGTGGVYEQYF.

The V and J genes are TRBV12-3 or TRBV12-4 and TRBJ2-1; D remains unclear. The germline V and J ends were trimmed by 1 base and 8 bases, with 9 bases remaining between them. The CDR3 covers 13 residues. For the CDR3, the DNA is TGTGCCAGCAGTTTAGAAGGGTACTATGAGCAGTTCTTC. Its protein product is CASSLEGYYEQFF.

This chain uses TRBV9 with TRBJ1-1; 7 bases line up with TRBD1. The CDR3 is 15 residues long. Trimming removed 6 bases from V and 4 bases from J; junction bases left unmatched: 12. Germline V gene lookup returns CDR1 SGDLS and CDR2 YYNGEE. CDR3 loop: CASTRMGQITTEAFF. The CDR3 DNA is TGTGCCAGCACCCGGATGGGACAGATAACCACTGAAGCTTTCTTT.